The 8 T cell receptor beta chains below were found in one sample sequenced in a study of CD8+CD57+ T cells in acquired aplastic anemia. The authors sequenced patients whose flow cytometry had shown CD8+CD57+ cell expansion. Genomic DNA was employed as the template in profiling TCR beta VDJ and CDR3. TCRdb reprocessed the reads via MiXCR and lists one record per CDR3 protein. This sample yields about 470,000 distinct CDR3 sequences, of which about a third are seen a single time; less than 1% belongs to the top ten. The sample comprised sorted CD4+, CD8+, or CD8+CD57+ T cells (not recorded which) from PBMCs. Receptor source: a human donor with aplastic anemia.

The chain's CDR3 is CASWVYGYTF. The CDR3 nucleotides are TGTGCCAGCTGGGTGTATGGCTACACCTTC. The rearrangement uses TRBV2 and TRBJ1-2, with D unresolved. The CDR3 totals 10 residues. Germline V gene sequence: CDR1 SNHLY, CDR2 FYNNEI. The V end was cut by 8 bases, the J end by 5 bases, with 6 bases between.

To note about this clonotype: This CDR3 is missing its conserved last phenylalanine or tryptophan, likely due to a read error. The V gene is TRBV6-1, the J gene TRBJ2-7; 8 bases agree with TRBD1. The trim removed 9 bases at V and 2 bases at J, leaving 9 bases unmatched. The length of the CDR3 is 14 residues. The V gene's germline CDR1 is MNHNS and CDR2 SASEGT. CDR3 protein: CASLTGTGAYEQYS. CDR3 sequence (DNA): TGTGCCAGTTTAACCGGGACAGGTGCCTACGAGCAGTACTCC.

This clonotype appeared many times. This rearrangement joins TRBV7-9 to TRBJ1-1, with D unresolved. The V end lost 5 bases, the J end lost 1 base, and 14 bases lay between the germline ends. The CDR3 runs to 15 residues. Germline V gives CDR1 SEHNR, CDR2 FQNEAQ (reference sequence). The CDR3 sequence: CASSPDPVTNTEAFF. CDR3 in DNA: TGTGCCAGCAGCCCCGACCCGGTGACGAACACTGAAGCTTTCTTT.

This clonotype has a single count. In nucleotides, the CDR3 is TGCAGCGGAGCGGGAGCTACAGATACGCAGTATTTT. It specifies CSGAGATDTQYF. The V and J genes are TRBV29-1 and TRBJ2-3; the match to TRBD2 covers 8 bases. Germline V lookup: CDR1 SQVTM, CDR2 ANQGSEA. The CDR3 is made up of 12 amino acids. The V and J ends lost 7 bases and 3 bases, in that order; junction bases with no gene match: 3.

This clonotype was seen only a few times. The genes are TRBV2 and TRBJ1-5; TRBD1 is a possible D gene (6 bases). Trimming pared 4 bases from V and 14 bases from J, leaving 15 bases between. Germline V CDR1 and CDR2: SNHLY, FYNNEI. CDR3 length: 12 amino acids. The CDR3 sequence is CASSVGGAYEHF. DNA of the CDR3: TGTGCCAGCAGTGTAGGGGGTGCCTACGAGCATTTT.

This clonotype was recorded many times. This CDR3 reads CASSLDRLNSPLHF. CDR3 coding DNA: TGTGCCAGCAGCTTAGACAGGTTAAATTCACCCCTCCACTTT. This chain uses TRBV7-2 with TRBJ1-6; tentatively, D is TRBD1 (5 bases). Germline CDR1 SGHTA, CDR2 FQGNSA. V dropped 1 base and J dropped 7 bases, with 8 bases sitting between them. CDR3 length: 14 amino acids.

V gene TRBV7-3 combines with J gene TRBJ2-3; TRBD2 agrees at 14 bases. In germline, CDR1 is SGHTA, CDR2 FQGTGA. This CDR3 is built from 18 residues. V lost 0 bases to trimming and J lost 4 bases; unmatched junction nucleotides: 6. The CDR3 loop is CASSLTTGLAGGPDTQYF. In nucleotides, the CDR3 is TGTGCCAGCAGCTTAACCACAGGACTAGCGGGGGGTCCAGATACGCAGTATTTT.

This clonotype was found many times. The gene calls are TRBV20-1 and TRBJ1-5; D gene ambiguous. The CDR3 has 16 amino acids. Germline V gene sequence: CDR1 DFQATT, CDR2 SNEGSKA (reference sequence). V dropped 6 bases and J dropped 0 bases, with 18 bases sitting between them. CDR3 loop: CSALVGAGLSNQPQHF. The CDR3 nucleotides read TGCAGTGCCCTGGTGGGCGCGGGCCTTAGCAATCAGCCCCAGCATTTT.